These 20 T cell receptor beta chains were sequenced from one sample in a study of T cell repertoires in cytomegalovirus infection. In TCRdb, the reads were re-called with MiXCR into one record per CDR3 protein. The sample has about 530,000 distinct CDR3 sequences, around 27% seen once. The sample comprised PBMCs. These receptors were obtained from a human donor in good health (CMV status not recorded). Some clones in this sample may be carry-over from other donors' samples.

The table lists this clonotype with a few counts. The rearrangement joins TRBV12-5 to TRBJ1-2; D remains ambiguous. The V gene's germline CDR1 is LGHNT and CDR2 FRNRAP. With 7 bases removed from V and 7 bases from J, the gap between germline ends came to 13 bases. The CDR3 has 12 amino acids. This CDR3 reads CASASPPSGYTF. In DNA form, the CDR3 reads TGTGCTAGTGCCTCGCCTCCATCTGGCTACACCTTC. The whole variable domain, filled in from reference TRBV12-5 and TRBJ1-2, reads DARVTQTPRHKVTEMGQEVTMRCQPILGHNTVFWYRQTMMQGLELLAYFRNRAPLDDSGMPKDRFSAEMPDATLATLKIQPSEPRDSAVYFCASASPPSGYTFGSGTRLTVV.

The CDR3 DNA reads as TGTGCCTGGAGCCCCACCAGATTGGGGACTGAAGCTTTCTTT. Protein: CAWSPTRLGTEAFF. J is TRBJ1-1 and V is TRBV30; D ambiguous. This CDR3 region has 14 residues. Germline loops: CDR1 GTSNPN, CDR2 SVGIG (reference sequence). V gave up 3 bases and J gave up 5 bases, with 16 bases separating them.

This clonotype has ten or more counts. The chain recombines TRBV4-2 with TRBJ1-2; 9 positions agree with TRBD1. The ends lost 0 bases at V and 8 bases at J; junction bases unmatched: 7. The length of the CDR3 is 15 residues. Per germline, CDR1 LGHNA and CDR2 YNFKEQ. The CDR3 region is CASSQDPGQGEGYTF. The CDR3 bases are TGTGCCAGCAGCCAAGATCCGGGACAGGGCGAAGGCTACACCTTC.

This clonotype was detected only a few times. The rearrangement links TRBV10-3 to TRBJ2-1; no reliable D call. The germline CDR1 and CDR2 sequences are ENHRY and SYGVKD. The V gene lost 2 bases and the J gene lost 5 bases, with 4 bases spanning the gap. This CDR3 contains 12 residues. CDR3 in amino acids: CAISEDNNEQFF. In nucleotides, the CDR3 is TGTGCCATCAGTGAGGACAACAATGAGCAGTTCTTC.

The chain is built from TRBV5-4 and TRBJ2-5, with D possibly TRBD2 on 5 matching bases. Trimming left V 4 bases short and J 5 bases short, with 15 bases between. Germline V gene lookup returns CDR1 SGHNT and CDR2 YYREEE (reference sequence). The CDR3 runs 14 residues. This CDR3 reads CASSKRPTGETQYF. Written as DNA, the CDR3 is TGTGCCAGCAGCAAGAGGCCTACGGGGGAGACCCAGTACTTC.

The chain links TRBV11-2 to TRBJ2-1; unclear D gene. V gave up 3 bases and J gave up 2 bases, with 14 bases separating them. Germline assignment: CDR1 SGHAT and CDR2 FQNNGV. This CDR3 has 16 residues. The CDR3 protein is CASSFSSLGAYNEQFF. In nucleotides, the CDR3 is TGTGCCAGCAGCTTTTCTTCGCTTGGGGCCTACAATGAGCAGTTCTTC.

The CDR3 protein is CASSFSGTGSDTQYF. As DNA, the CDR3 is TGTGCCAGCAGTTTCTCCGGGACAGGGTCAGATACGCAGTATTTT. The V and J genes are TRBV6-5 and TRBJ2-3; 9 bases match TRBD1. V lost 4 bases, J lost 4 bases, and 6 bases stayed unmatched. Germline V CDR1 and CDR2: MNHEY, SVGAGI. The CDR3 spans 15 residues.

This clonotype has a handful of counts. For the CDR3, the DNA is TGTGCCACGCGGACCGGGACAGGGGTGAACATTCAGTACTTC. Translation gives CATRTGTGVNIQYF. The rearrangement joins TRBV6-2 or TRBV6-3 to TRBJ2-4; TRBD1 aligns across 10 bases. Trimming cost V 10 bases and J 7 bases; bases outside gene matches: 10. This CDR3 comprises 14 residues. CDR1 and CDR2 (germline): MNHEY, SVGEGT.

This clonotype appeared many times. The rearrangement joins TRBV7-2 to TRBJ1-6; TRBD1 aligns across 8 bases. In germline, CDR1 is SGHTA, CDR2 FQGNSA. The V and J ends lost 4 bases and 7 bases, in that order; junction bases with no gene match: 9. There are 16 residues in the CDR3. CDR3 in DNA: TGTGCCAGCAGCTCGCTTGTCGGACAGGGAAATTCACCCCTCCACTTT. Protein: CASSSLVGQGNSPLHF.

This rearrangement joins TRBV6-2 or TRBV6-3 to TRBJ1-1; weak D call: TRBD1 (6 bases). This CDR3 spans 14 amino acids. Germline-derived CDR1 and CDR2 are MNHEY and SVGEGT. Trimming stripped 8 bases from V and 5 bases from J, with 18 bases between. CDR3 sequence (DNA): TGTGCCAGCGGCCCTCTACAGGGAAGAACTGAAGCTTTCTTT. Protein sequence: CASGPLQGRTEAFF.

Points on this clonotype: Its ends do not fully match the called genes, so a read error is possible. V is TRBV19 and J is TRBJ2-1; 7 nucleotides match TRBD2. From germline, CDR1 is LNHDA and CDR2 SQIVND (reference sequence). The CDR3 covers 14 residues. As DNA, the CDR3 is TGTGCCAGTAGACGGGGGGAAGCAAGGGATGAGCAGCTCTTC. It translates to CASRRGEARDEQLF.

The chain couples TRBV20-1 to TRBJ2-7; D is perhaps TRBD2 (6 bases). Trimming stripped 6 bases from V and 0 bases from J, with 18 bases between. CDR3 length equals 15 residues. The germline gives CDR1 DFQATT, CDR2 SNEGSKA (reference sequence). The CDR3 DNA sequence: TGCAGTGCCGCCGACAAGCGGGCGAGCTCCTACGAGCAGTACTTC. Protein: CSAADKRASSYEQYF.

On this clonotype: At one end the junction does not follow the germline gene, possibly because of a read error. The chain couples TRBV5-4 to TRBJ2-1; 8 nucleotides agree with TRBD2. CDR1 and CDR2 (germline): SGHNT, YYREEE (reference sequence). This CDR3 comprises 12 residues. The CDR3 region is CVSGPGGDEQFF. The CDR3 nucleotides read TGTGTCAGCGGACCCGGGGGGGATGAGCAGTTCTTC.

This clonotype was detected only a few times. This chain links TRBV6-2 or TRBV6-3 with TRBJ2-1, with TRBD2 matching over 8 bases. Looked up from germline, CDR1 is MNHEY and CDR2 is SVGEGT. V lost 0 bases and J lost 4; bases outside the gene matches: 5. This CDR3 has 16 amino acids. CDR3 in DNA: TGTGCCAGCAGTTACTCCCCTGGCGGGAGGTACAATGAGCAGTTCTTC. Translating gives CASSYSPGGRYNEQFF.

This clonotype occurred many times. V and J are TRBV7-2 and TRBJ1-4; maybe TRBD1 (5 bases). V lost 2 bases and J 6 bases, leaving 16 bases between the germline ends. Germline CDR1 reads SGHTA; CDR2 reads FQGNSA. This CDR3 is 16 amino acids long. CDR3 loop: CASSLPTRGGDEKLFF. CDR3 nucleotides: TGTGCCAGCAGCTTACCCACCCGGGGAGGGGATGAAAAACTGTTTTTT.

In the case of this clonotype: A junction boundary mismatches the germline segment, possibly from a read error. This rearrangement joins TRBV20-1 to TRBJ2-3, with D perhaps being TRBD1 or TRBD2 (5 bases each). The CDR3 runs 13 residues. Germline values: CDR1 DFQATT, CDR2 SNEGSKA (reference sequence). The CDR3 loop reads CNARGQGTDTQYF. CDR3 in DNA: TGCAATGCTAGAGGGCAGGGAACAGATACGCAGTATTTT.

The gene calls are TRBV19 and TRBJ2-5, with D uncertain. Between the trimmed V and J ends, which lost 4 bases and 4 bases, there was a span of 16 bases. Germline V gives CDR1 LNHDA, CDR2 SQIVND (reference sequence). This CDR3 comprises 15 residues. CDR3 bases: TGTGCCAGTAGTACGGCACCCTTTTCCCGAGAGACCCAGTACTTC. This translates into CASSTAPFSRETQYF. Looking up the rest from reference TRBV19 and TRBJ2-5 gives the full variable domain: DGGITQSPKYLFRKEGQNVTLSCEQNLNHDAMYWYRQDPGQGLRLIYYSQIVNDFQKGDIAEGYSVSREKKESFPLTVTSAQKNPTAFYLCASSTAPFSRETQYFGPGTRLLVL.

The chain employs TRBV4-3 and TRBJ2-7; D remains unclear. The CDR3 consists of 12 residues. Germline lookup yields CDR1 LGHNA and CDR2 YSLEER. The ends were cut back, 3 bases at V and 3 bases at J, with 6 bases in the middle. CDR3 sequence (DNA): TGCGCCAGCAGCCATACAAACTACGAGCAGTACGTC. Translated, it gives CASSHTNYEQYV.

This chain connects TRBV7-9 to TRBJ2-5; D possibly corresponds to TRBD2 (5 bases). V shed 2 bases and J shed 3 bases, with 19 bases lying between them. This CDR3 is built from 17 residues. Germline-derived CDR1 and CDR2 are SEHNR and FQNEAQ (reference sequence). The CDR3 reads CASSLFGAGRLKETQYF. CDR3 DNA sequence: TGTGCCAGCAGCTTATTCGGTGCGGGCCGACTAAAAGAGACCCAGTACTTC.

The chain combines TRBV20-1 with TRBJ2-4, with 14 positions matching TRBD2. The V gene end was trimmed by 6 bases and the J gene end by 1 base; junction bases not matched to a gene: 5. CDR1 and CDR2 (germline): DFQATT, SNEGSKA (reference sequence). The CDR3 contains 16 residues. As DNA, the CDR3 is TGCAGTGCCCAGACTAGCGGGAGGGGGGCCAAAAACATTCAGTACTTC. Its protein is CSAQTSGRGAKNIQYF.